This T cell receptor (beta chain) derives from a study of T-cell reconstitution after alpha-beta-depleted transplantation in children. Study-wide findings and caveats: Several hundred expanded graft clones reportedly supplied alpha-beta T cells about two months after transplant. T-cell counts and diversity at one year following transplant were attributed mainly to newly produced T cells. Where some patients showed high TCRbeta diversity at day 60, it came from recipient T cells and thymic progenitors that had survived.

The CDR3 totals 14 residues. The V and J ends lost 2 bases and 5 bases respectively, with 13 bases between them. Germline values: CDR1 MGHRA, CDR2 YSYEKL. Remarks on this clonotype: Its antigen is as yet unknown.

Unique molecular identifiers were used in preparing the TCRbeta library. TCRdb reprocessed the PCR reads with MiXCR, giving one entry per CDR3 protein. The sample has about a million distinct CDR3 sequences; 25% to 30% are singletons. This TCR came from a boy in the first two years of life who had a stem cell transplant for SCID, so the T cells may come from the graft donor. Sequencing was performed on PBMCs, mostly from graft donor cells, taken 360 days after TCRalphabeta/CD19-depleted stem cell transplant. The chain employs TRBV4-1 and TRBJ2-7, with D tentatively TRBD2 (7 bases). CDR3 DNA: TGCGCCAGCAGCCAACTCGCGGGGGCCCACGAGCAGTACTTC. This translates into CASSQLAGAHEQYF.